One TCR beta chain is described in this entry. Its antigen is undetermined. This specimen belongs to a study of shared clonotypes between healthy human individuals. The V gene lost 5 bases and the J gene lost 8 bases, with 18 bases spanning the gap. CDR3 size: 14 residues. CDR1 and CDR2 from the germline V gene are MNHEY and SVGAGI. Whole-study findings and limits: The low donor count limited represented genetic and exposure-history diversity.

Only in-frame clones appear in the TCRdb table, and some are missing; sequencing was by immunoSEQ multiplex PCR. The table shows about 450,000 clones, with roughly 85% occurring only once. Input material: PBMCs. The chain employs TRBV6-5 and TRBJ1-2, with a possible D match to TRBD1 (6 bases). This clonotype originated in a woman in her thirties or forties in good health. Some clones in this sample may be carry-over from other donors' samples. The CDR3 coding sequence is TGTGCCAGCAGTAAACAGGGATATTCGGGAGGCTACACCTTC. It codes for CASSKQGYSGGYTF.